This TCR beta chain was sequenced for a study of T cell repertoires in cytomegalovirus infection. Study overall: Shared public TCR beta signatures pointed to both CMV infection and a matching HLA type.

One entry per CDR3 protein, called by TCRdb with MiXCR from the reads. Of about 150,000 distinct CDR3 sequences in the sample, around 24% were seen once. This clonotype has a handful of counts. Its cognate antigen is unknown. Study observations and caveats: HLA-C-restricted, CMV-specific TCR beta clonotypes were dominant ex vivo. Carriers of CMV and the relevant HLA type were discriminated by public TCR beta frequency.

Trimming took 5 bases from V and 5 from J, leaving 4 bases between them. This CDR3 spans 11 amino acids. Per germline, CDR1 SGHTA and CDR2 FQGNSA. The material sequenced was PBMCs. This rearrangement joins TRBV7-2 to TRBJ2-1; no clear D gene. This receptor was taken from a human donor in good health (CMV status not recorded). Some clones in this sample may be carry-over from other donors' samples. The CDR3 reads CASSLHNEQFF. The CDR3 region has the DNA TGTGCCAGCAGCCTGCACAATGAGCAGTTCTTC.